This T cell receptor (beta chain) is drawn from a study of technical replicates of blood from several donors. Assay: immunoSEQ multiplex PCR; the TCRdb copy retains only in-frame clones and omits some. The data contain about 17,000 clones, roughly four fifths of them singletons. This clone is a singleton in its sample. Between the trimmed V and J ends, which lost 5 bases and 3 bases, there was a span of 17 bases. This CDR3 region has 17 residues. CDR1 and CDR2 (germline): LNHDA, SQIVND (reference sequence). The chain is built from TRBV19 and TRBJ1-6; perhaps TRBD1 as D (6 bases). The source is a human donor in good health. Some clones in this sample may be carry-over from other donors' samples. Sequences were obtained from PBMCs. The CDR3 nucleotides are TGTGCCAGTAGTTTAAGACAGGAGCGGGACTATAATTCACCCCTCCACTTT. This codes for CASSLRQERDYNSPLHF.